The present T cell receptor beta chain was sequenced within a study of tumor-infiltrating lymphocytes in primary liver carcinoma. Turning to this clonotype: Its antigen remains unidentified. A read error may produce the germline difference seen at one junction end.

Co-extraction of both nucleic acids (RNA and DNA) used roughly 19-33 mg of unsorted bulk tissue. Study-wide results and caveats: Reduced overlap was seen in tumor-adjacent and tumor-blood pairs versus tumor region pairs. Just about 7.5-24% of leading clones were found in every one of five regions.

Researchers generated TCR beta cDNA from 500 to 600 ng of total RNA, relying on a constant-region primer. Generation of the TCR beta libraries relied on three nested multiplex PCR rounds using slightly modified ARM-PCR. Both of the initial two PCR rounds ran for approximately 10 cycles and employed TRBV1-TRBV30 forward primers alongside a C-beta reverse primer. Via MiXCR, TCRdb re-called the multiplex PCR reads, giving one row per CDR3 protein. The table has tens of thousands of distinct CDR3 sequences, about 84% seen once. Germline V gives CDR1 SGHTS, CDR2 YDEGEE. This CDR3 contains 17 residues. This clonotype was sampled from a woman between 25 and 40 years old with primary liver carcinoma and hepatitis B virus infection. The chain uses TRBV5-8 and TRBJ2-7; 7 bases map to TRBD1. Specimen: liver tumor tissue from sampling region 2. Stated subset: tumor region T2, inferior pole. DNA of the CDR3: TGTGCCAGCAACAGATCAAGCGCCGGGACAGAAGTTTACGAGAAGTACTTC. This encodes CASNRSSAGTEVYEKYF.